These 8 T cell receptor beta chains were sequenced from one sample in a study of T-cell memory formation after mild COVID-19. A single record per CDR3 protein comes from TCRdb applying MiXCR to the 5' RACE reads. The table has about 440,000 distinct CDR3 sequences, around 18% seen once. The sample was PBMCs or a T cell subset sorted from them (not recorded which). The receptors shown here come from an adult woman who had mild COVID-19 (a few samples of this study predate the infection). Cell type and time point are not known.

The chain combines TRBV5-1 with TRBJ2-1, with TRBD1 matching 8 bases. Germline V gives CDR1 SGHRS, CDR2 YFSETQ. The CDR3 sequence is 15 residues long. Unmatched junction bases numbered 7, after V lost 4 bases and J lost 4 bases. CDR3 bases: TGCGCCAGCAGCCGGTCAGGGGGCGATTACAATGAGCAGTTCTTC. It translates to CASSRSGGDYNEQFF. The whole variable domain, remainder taken from reference TRBV5-1 and TRBJ2-1, is KAGVTQTPRYLIKTRGQQVTLSCSPISGHRSVSWYQQTPGQGLQFLFEYFSETQRNKGNFPGRFSGRQFSNSRSEMNVSTLELGDSALYLCASSRSGGDYNEQFFGPGTRLTVL.

V gene TRBV10-3 combines with J gene TRBJ1-5; a possible D gene is TRBD1 (5 bases). CDR3 length equals 13 residues. CDR1 and CDR2 from the germline V gene are ENHRY and SYGVKD. V was clipped by 8 bases and J by 7 bases, with 15 bases between them. The CDR3 here is CAISEGDFQPQHF. DNA for the CDR3: TGTGCCATCTCAGAAGGGGATTTCCAGCCCCAGCATTTT.

The CDR3 region is CASSQDLGREKFF. CDR3 DNA sequence: TGCGCCAGCAGCCAAGATCTGGGGCGGGAGAAGTTCTTC. The genes are TRBV4-3 and TRBJ2-1, with 7 nucleotides matching TRBD2. This CDR3 has 13 amino acids. Per germline, CDR1 LGHNA and CDR2 YSLEER. With 0 bases clipped from V and 14 bases from J, the junction kept 7 bases outside the gene matches.

This chain joins TRBV20-1 and TRBJ2-4, with unresolved D. CDR3 length equals 13 residues. Germline CDR1 and CDR2: DFQATT and SNEGSKA (reference sequence). V was clipped by 2 bases and J by 0 bases, with 5 bases between them. The CDR3 nucleotides are TGCAGTGCTAGACAACTAGCCAAAAACATTCAGTACTTC. It yields the protein CSARQLAKNIQYF.

CDR3 residues: CSARRGSGQETQYF. DNA for the CDR3: TGCAGTGCTAGACGGGGCTCGGGGCAAGAGACCCAGTACTTC. J is TRBJ2-5 and V is TRBV20-1; D may correspond to TRBD1 or TRBD2 (5 bases each). Germline V lookup: CDR1 DFQATT, CDR2 SNEGSKA (reference sequence). Trimming shortened V by 2 bases and J by 2 bases, and 12 bases separated the two germline ends. The CDR3 runs 14 residues.

This clonotype was detected only a few times. The CDR3, as DNA: TGTGCCACCAGAAGGGGAGCGGATACTGAAGCTTTCTTT. Encoded protein: CATRRGADTEAFF. The chain has TRBV24-1 and TRBJ1-1, with D maybe TRBD1 (5 bases). The CDR3 length is 13 residues. V was cut by 7 bases and J by 5 bases, with 13 bases left in between. Per the germline V gene, CDR1 is KGHDR and CDR2 is SFDVKD.

This clonotype was seen repeatedly, ten times or more. V and J are TRBV4-1 and TRBJ2-5; TRBD1 agrees at 11 bases. This CDR3 is built from 16 residues. Germline lookup yields CDR1 MGHRA and CDR2 YSYEKL. With 3 bases clipped from V and 1 base from J, the junction kept 4 bases outside the gene matches. The CDR3 nucleotides read TGCGCCAGCAGCCAGGGACAGGGGGGACTCCAAGAGACCCAGTACTTC. Encoded protein: CASSQGQGGLQETQYF.

CDR3 protein: CAISEPPQGGQETQYF. CDR3 nucleotides: TGTGCCATCAGTGAGCCTCCCCAGGGGGGGCAAGAGACCCAGTACTTC. V gene TRBV10-3 combines with J gene TRBJ2-5; either TRBD1 or TRBD2 may fit D (7 bases each). CDR3 size: 16 residues. V dropped 2 bases and J dropped 2 bases, with 15 bases sitting between them. Germline V gene lookup returns CDR1 ENHRY and CDR2 SYGVKD.